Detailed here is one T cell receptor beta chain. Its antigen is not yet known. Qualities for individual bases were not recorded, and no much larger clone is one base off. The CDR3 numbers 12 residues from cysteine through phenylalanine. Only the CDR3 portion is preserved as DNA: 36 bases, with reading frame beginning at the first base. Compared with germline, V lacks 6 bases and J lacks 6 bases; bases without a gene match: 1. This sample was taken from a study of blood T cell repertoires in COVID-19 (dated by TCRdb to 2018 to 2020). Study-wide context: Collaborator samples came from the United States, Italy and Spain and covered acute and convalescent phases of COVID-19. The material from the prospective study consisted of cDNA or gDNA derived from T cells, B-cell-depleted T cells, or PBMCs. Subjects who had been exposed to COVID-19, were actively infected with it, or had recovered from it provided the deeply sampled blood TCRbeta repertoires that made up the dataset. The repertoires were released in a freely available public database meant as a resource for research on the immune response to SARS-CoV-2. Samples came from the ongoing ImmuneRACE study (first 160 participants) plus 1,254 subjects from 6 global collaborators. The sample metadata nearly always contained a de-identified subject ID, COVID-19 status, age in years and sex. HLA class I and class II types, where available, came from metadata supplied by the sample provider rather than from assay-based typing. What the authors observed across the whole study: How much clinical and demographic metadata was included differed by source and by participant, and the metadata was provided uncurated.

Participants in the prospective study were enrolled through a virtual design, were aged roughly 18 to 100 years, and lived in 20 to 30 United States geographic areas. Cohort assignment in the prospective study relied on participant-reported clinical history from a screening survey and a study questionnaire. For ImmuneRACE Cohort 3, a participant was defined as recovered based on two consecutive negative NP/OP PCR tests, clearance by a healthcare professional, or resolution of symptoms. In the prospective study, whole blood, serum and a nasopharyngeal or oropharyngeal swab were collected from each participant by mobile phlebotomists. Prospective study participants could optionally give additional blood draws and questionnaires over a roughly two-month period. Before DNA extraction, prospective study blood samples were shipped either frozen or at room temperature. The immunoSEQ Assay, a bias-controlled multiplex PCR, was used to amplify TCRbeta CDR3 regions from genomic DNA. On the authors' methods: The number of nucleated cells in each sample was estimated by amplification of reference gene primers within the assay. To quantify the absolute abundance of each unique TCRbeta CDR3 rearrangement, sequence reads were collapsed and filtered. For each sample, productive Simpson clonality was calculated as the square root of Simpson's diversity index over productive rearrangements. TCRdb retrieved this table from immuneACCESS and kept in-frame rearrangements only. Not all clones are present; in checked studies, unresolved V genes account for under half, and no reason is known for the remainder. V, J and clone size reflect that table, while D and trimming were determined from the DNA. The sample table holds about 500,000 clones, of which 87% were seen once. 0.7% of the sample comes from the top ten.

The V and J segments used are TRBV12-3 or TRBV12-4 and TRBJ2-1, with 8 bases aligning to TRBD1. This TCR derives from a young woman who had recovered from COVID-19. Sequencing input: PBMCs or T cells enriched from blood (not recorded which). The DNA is TGTGCCAGCAGCGACAGGGGCAATGAGCAGTTCTTC. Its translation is CASSDRGNEQFF.